These 2 T cell receptor beta chains were all obtained from the same sample, sequenced in a study of blood T cell repertoires in COVID-19. Clones were read by immunoSEQ multiplex PCR, and TCRdb kept only the in-frame ones, dropping some. The table shows about 230,000 clones, with around 86% occurring only once. The sequenced sample was PBMCs or T cells enriched from blood (not recorded which). These receptor sequences come from a man in his late teens or twenties who had recovered from COVID-19.

The chain recombines TRBV5-4 with TRBJ2-3; 10 bases line up with TRBD2. The V segment lost 1 base and the J segment 5 bases; nucleotides outside the gene matches: 4. The CDR3 spans 15 residues. In germline, CDR1 is SGHNT, CDR2 YYREEE (reference sequence). CDR3 sequence reads: CASSLTSGVIDTQYF. CDR3 nucleotides: TGTGCCAGCAGCTTGACTAGCGGGGTTATAGATACGCAGTATTTT.

The rearrangement links TRBV5-1 to TRBJ2-7, with TRBD2 matching over 10 bases. V lost 0 bases, J lost 0 bases, and 3 bases stayed unmatched. The CDR3 has 16 residues. Looked up from germline, CDR1 is SGHRS and CDR2 is YFSETQ. The CDR3 DNA reads as TGCGCCAGCAGCTTGGGTACTAGCGGGAACTCCTACGAGCAGTACTTC. Its protein product is CASSLGTSGNSYEQYF.